These 27 T cell receptor beta chains share one sample of origin, sequenced in a study of patients and donors after allogeneic stem cell transplantation. TCRdb re-derived calls from the RT-PCR reads in MiXCR, one entry per CDR3 protein. This repertoire shows about 960,000 distinct CDR3 sequences, 18% found once; its top ten account for 5.5% to 6.5%. Sequenced sample: blood, either unsorted or a sorted T cell fraction (not recorded which). These receptors were collected from a human donor who was either an allogeneic HSCT recipient or a stem cell or donor lymphocyte infusion donor (not recorded which). It is not recorded whose cells these are; they may come from a transplant donor.

This clonotype showed up just a few times. The chain uses TRBV20-1 and TRBJ2-7; D ambiguous. V was shortened by 6 bases and J by 2 bases, with 11 bases between the two germline ends. The CDR3 covers 12 residues. The germline V gene has CDR1 DFQATT and CDR2 SNEGSKA (reference sequence). In DNA, the CDR3 is TGCAGTGCCCGGGCCATCACCTACGAGCAGTACTTC. Its protein is CSARAITYEQYF.

This clonotype was seen a few times. V and J are TRBV4-3 and TRBJ1-1, with D tentatively TRBD1 (6 bases). CDR1 is LGHNA, CDR2 YSLEER, per germline. Trimming stripped 4 bases from V and 8 bases from J, with 17 bases between. The CDR3 is 14 residues long. The CDR3 is CASSPVGGIQEAFF. As DNA, the CDR3 is TGCGCCAGCAGCCCCGTCGGGGGCATACAAGAAGCTTTCTTT.

This clonotype turned up a few times. The genes are TRBV20-1 and TRBJ2-1; TRBD1 matches at 7 bases. Germline V gene lookup returns CDR1 DFQATT and CDR2 SNEGSKA (reference sequence). This CDR3 contains 15 residues. V was pared by 0 bases and J by 7 bases, with 9 bases of the junction left unmatched. The CDR3 is CSARDPRGSWNEQFF. DNA of the CDR3: TGCAGTGCTAGAGATCCCAGGGGGAGTTGGAATGAGCAGTTCTTC.

The chain joins TRBV27 to TRBJ2-3, with 10 bases that match TRBD2. The ends lost 4 bases at V and 9 bases at J; junction bases unmatched: 13. The germline V gene has CDR1 MNHEY and CDR2 SMNVEV (reference sequence). This CDR3 spans 16 amino acids. CDR3 loop: CASSSSSGSGFATQYF. In DNA form, the CDR3 reads TGTGCCAGCAGTTCCTCTAGCGGGAGCGGGTTCGCCACGCAGTATTTT.

This clonotype appeared a few times. This chain connects TRBV5-6 to TRBJ2-3; D call uncertain. The CDR3 length is 13 residues. Trimming took 4 bases from V and 2 from J, leaving 8 bases between them. Germline V gives CDR1 SGHDT, CDR2 YYEEEE. As DNA, the CDR3 is TGTGCCAGCAGCACCGTGTACACAGATACGCAGTATTTT. This sequence encodes CASSTVYTDTQYF.

The sample holds a few counts of this clonotype. This sequence joins TRBV18 and TRBJ1-4; D gene unclear. From germline, CDR1 is KGHSH and CDR2 LQKENI. Trimming cost V 5 bases and J 5 bases, with 9 bases left between them. The CDR3 runs 13 residues. CDR3 loop: CASSSLANEKLFF. The CDR3 DNA reads TGTGCCAGCTCATCGCTGGCGAATGAAAAACTGTTTTTT.

The chain links TRBV4-1 to TRBJ1-4; maybe TRBD1 (6 bases). Trimming left V 0 bases short and J 6 bases short, with 11 bases between. The CDR3 is made up of 15 amino acids. From germline, CDR1 is MGHRA and CDR2 YSYEKL. In DNA, the CDR3 is TGCGCCAGCAGCCAAGATAAGGCAGGGGATGAAAAACTGTTTTTT. It specifies CASSQDKAGDEKLFF.

The rearrangement uses TRBV6-1 and TRBJ2-5; D may be TRBD1 or TRBD2 (5 bases each). The CDR3 consists of 14 residues. The germline V gene has CDR1 MNHNS and CDR2 SASEGT. Trimming stripped 5 bases from V and 9 bases from J, with 19 bases between. Here the CDR3 reads CASSTGRLGESQYF. CDR3 in DNA: TGTGCCAGCAGTACGGGACGTCTGGGGGAGTCCCAGTACTTC.

The genes are TRBV20-1 and TRBJ1-2; 10 nucleotides agree with TRBD1. The CDR3 length is 15 residues. V shed 1 base and J 2 bases; nucleotides not matched to a gene: 4. CDR1 and CDR2 (germline): DFQATT, SNEGSKA (reference sequence). In DNA form, the CDR3 reads TGCAGTGCTAGAGGAGACAGGGGGCAGAACTATGGCTACACCTTC. Amino acid sequence: CSARGDRGQNYGYTF.

This clonotype appeared a few times. This chain connects TRBV5-1 to TRBJ2-2; D is ambiguous. The CDR3 runs 15 residues. Germline CDR1 reads SGHRS; CDR2 reads YFSETQ. The V gene lost 3 bases and the J gene lost 2 bases, with 11 bases spanning the gap. For the CDR3, the DNA is TGCGCCAGCAGCTCGAACGTGATTAACACCGGGGAGCTGTTTTTT. It translates to CASSSNVINTGELFF.

V gene TRBV20-1 combines with J gene TRBJ1-1; D is undetermined. Germline values: CDR1 DFQATT, CDR2 SNEGSKA (reference sequence). V was cut by 2 bases and J by 3 bases, with 4 bases left in between. This CDR3 region has 11 residues. The CDR3 DNA follows: TGCAGTGCTAGACCTGACACTGAAGCTTTCTTT. This gives the protein CSARPDTEAFF.

This clonotype was detected a few times. The genes are TRBV27 and TRBJ2-7; TRBD1 matches 8 bases. CDR3 size: 16 residues. Germline CDR1 MNHEY, CDR2 SMNVEV (reference sequence). With 4 bases clipped from V and 2 bases from J, the junction kept 10 bases outside the gene matches. The CDR3: CASSWVLAGGPYEQYF. The CDR3 DNA reads as TGTGCCAGCAGTTGGGTCTTGGCAGGGGGCCCCTACGAGCAGTACTTC.

This clonotype was observed a handful of times. The V gene is TRBV5-1, the J gene TRBJ2-1; the match to TRBD1 covers 7 bases. CDR3 size: 15 residues. Germline trimming cut 0 bases from V and 4 bases from J; bases unmatched to any gene: 4. Germline assignment: CDR1 SGHRS and CDR2 YFSETQ. In DNA form, the CDR3 reads TGCGCCAGCAGCTTGGTAGGGACAGCTTACAATGAGCAGTTCTTC. Translated, it gives CASSLVGTAYNEQFF.

V is TRBV6-2 or TRBV6-3 and J is TRBJ1-1; D gene unclear. Trimming shortened V by 4 bases and J by 4 bases, and 10 bases separated the two germline ends. Per the germline V gene, CDR1 is MNHEY and CDR2 is SVGEGT. The CDR3 has 13 amino acids. The CDR3 is CASSFQRPTEAFF. CDR3 nucleotide sequence: TGTGCCAGCAGTTTTCAACGCCCCACTGAAGCTTTCTTT.

This clonotype has at least ten counts. The junction shows a germline mismatch at one end, possibly a read error. V and J are TRBV12-3 or TRBV12-4 and TRBJ1-1; a possible D gene is TRBD1 (5 bases). The CDR3 length is 12 residues. In nucleotides, the CDR3 is TGCGCCAGCAGCCCCGGGACGGGTGAAGCTTTCTTT. Its translation: CASSPGTGEAFF.

This clonotype was seen more than once but under ten times. The chain combines TRBV3-1 with TRBJ2-2; 14 bases fit TRBD2. Germline V gene lookup returns CDR1 LGHDT and CDR2 YNNKEL (reference sequence). CDR3 length equals 18 residues. V lost 4 bases and J lost 0; bases outside the gene matches: 4. CDR3 sequence (DNA): TGTGCCAGCAGCCGAAGACTAGCGGGAGGGACGAACACCGGGGAGCTGTTTTTT. It yields the protein CASSRRLAGGTNTGELFF.

This clonotype was seen more than once but under ten times. The J gene is TRBJ1-1, the V gene TRBV12-3 or TRBV12-4, with 8 bases that match TRBD1. With 5 bases clipped from V and 9 bases from J, the junction kept 5 bases outside the gene matches. This CDR3 comprises 12 residues. The CDR3 protein is CASSPGQGKAFF. The CDR3 nucleotides are TGTGCCAGCAGTCCTGGACAGGGTAAAGCTTTCTTT.

This sequence joins TRBV7-3 and TRBJ2-3; 7 nucleotides line up with TRBD1. V trimming: 1 base; J trimming: 3 bases; junction bases outside the gene matches: 4. Germline V CDR1 and CDR2: SGHTA, FQGTGA. The length of the CDR3 is 15 residues. The CDR3 is CASSLKGRGTDTQYF. The CDR3, as DNA: TGTGCCAGCAGCTTAAAAGGCAGGGGGACAGATACGCAGTATTTT.

Only a few counts were recorded for this clonotype. The V gene is TRBV6-1, the J gene TRBJ2-1, with D possibly being TRBD2 (6 bases). The V end lost 5 bases, the J end lost 3 bases, and 14 bases lay between the germline ends. From germline, CDR1 is MNHNS and CDR2 SASEGT. CDR3 size: 15 residues. The CDR3 coding sequence is TGTGCCAGCAGTCCCCGGGGCGGGAACTACAATGAGCAGTTCTTC. Translating it yields CASSPRGGNYNEQFF.

This chain joins TRBV7-2 and TRBJ1-1, with 9 bases matching TRBD1. V gave up 5 bases and J gave up 0 bases; unmatched junction bases: 10. The V gene's germline CDR1 is SGHTA and CDR2 FQGNSA. The CDR3 is 17 amino acids. This chain's CDR3 is CASSVQDRGWMNTEAFF. The CDR3 DNA follows: TGTGCCAGCAGCGTACAAGACAGGGGGTGGATGAACACTGAAGCTTTCTTT.

This clonotype was observed a handful of times. The V and J genes are TRBV7-8 and TRBJ2-3; 10 positions agree with TRBD2. The CDR3 length is 15 residues. Unmatched junction bases numbered 4, after V lost 5 bases and J lost 2 bases. Germline V gene sequence: CDR1 SGHVS, CDR2 FQNEAQ. CDR3 residues: CASSQRGGHTDTQYF. Here the CDR3 DNA reads TGTGCCAGCAGCCAGCGGGGGGGCCACACAGATACGCAGTATTTT.

CDR3 protein: CASRLPGQGSGNTEAFF. The CDR3 DNA reads TGTGCCAGCAGATTACCGGGACAGGGGTCAGGCAACACTGAAGCTTTCTTT. V usage is TRBV6-1 and J usage is TRBJ1-1, with 10 bases aligning to TRBD1. Germline CDR1 reads MNHNS; CDR2 reads SASEGT. With 6 bases clipped from V and 2 bases from J, the junction kept 12 bases outside the gene matches. The CDR3 runs to 17 residues.

In its sample, this clonotype was seen a few times. V usage is TRBV12-5 and J usage is TRBJ2-1; D is perhaps TRBD1 (6 bases). The CDR3 consists of 15 residues. V was clipped by 2 bases and J by 5 bases, with 13 bases between them. Germline V gene data show CDR1 as LGHNT and CDR2 as FRNRAP. CDR3 amino acids: CASGLWGHLDNEQFF. The CDR3 DNA is TGTGCTAGTGGTTTGTGGGGACATCTCGACAATGAGCAGTTCTTC.

V usage is TRBV4-3 and J usage is TRBJ2-3; no definite D call. The CDR3 is made up of 15 amino acids. Germline values: CDR1 LGHNA, CDR2 YSLEER. Between the trimmed V and J ends, which lost 1 base and 0 bases, there was a span of 8 bases. The CDR3 nucleotides read TGCGCCAGCAGCCAAGGGGTCAGCAGCACAGATACGCAGTATTTT. As protein: CASSQGVSSTDTQYF.

J is TRBJ2-7 and V is TRBV27; perhaps TRBD1 as D (8 bases). The germline CDR1 and CDR2 sequences are MNHEY and SMNVEV (reference sequence). The CDR3 is made up of 16 amino acids. V dropped 5 bases and J dropped 4 bases, with 21 bases sitting between them. The DNA of the CDR3 is TGTGCCAGCAGTAACCTCAACAGGGGGGGAGTATACGAGCAGTACTTC. Residues: CASSNLNRGGVYEQYF.

The chain joins TRBV27 to TRBJ2-1; 8 nucleotides match TRBD2. The junction had 6 bases not matched to a gene; V was cut back by 5 bases and J by 0 bases. The CDR3 totals 16 residues. In germline, CDR1 is MNHEY, CDR2 SMNVEV (reference sequence). This CDR3 is CASSGSGKSSYNEQFF. CDR3 DNA: TGTGCCAGCAGTGGTAGCGGGAAGAGCTCCTACAATGAGCAGTTCTTC.

This clonotype was seen at least ten times. This rearrangement joins TRBV13 to TRBJ1-2; 8 nucleotides agree with TRBD1. There are 14 residues in the CDR3. Germline-derived CDR1 and CDR2 are PRHDT and FYEKMQ (reference sequence). The J segment lost 3 bases and the V segment lost 5 bases, leaving 5 bases of the junction unmatched. The CDR3 sequence: CASSPQGADYGYTF. Written as DNA, the CDR3 is TGTGCCAGCAGCCCTCAGGGGGCAGACTATGGCTACACCTTC.